This TCR beta chain was observed in a study of blood T cell repertoires in COVID-19. Study details: The origin of the acute and convalescent COVID-19 samples was the United States, Italy and Spain. Sources were T cells, B-cell-depleted T cells, or PBMCs; the material itself was cDNA or gDNA.

V lost 6 bases and J 5 bases, leaving 10 bases between the germline ends. The CDR3 runs to 13 residues. CDR1 and CDR2 (germline): MNHEY, SVGEGT. Authors' processing steps: Reference gene primer amplification yielded estimated nucleated cell counts. The table came from immunoSEQ multiplex PCR; TCRdb's copy has only in-frame clones and leaves some out. V and J calls plus clone size are reproduced from that table; the DNA served to infer D and trimming. The sample carries around 370,000 clones, approximately 90% recorded once. This rearrangement joins TRBV6-2 or TRBV6-3 to TRBJ2-2; unclear D gene. The source is a woman younger than 30 who had recovered from COVID-19. Sequencing was carried out using peripheral blood. CDR3 amino acids: CASSRTETGELFF. The DNA of the CDR3 is TGTGCCAGCAGCCGAACAGAGACCGGGGAGCTGTTTTTT.